The present entry profiles one T cell receptor (beta chain) with its context. Antigen specificity is unknown. The CDR3 is 14 residues long. CDR1 SQVTM and CDR2 ANQGSEA come from the germline V gene. With V trimmed by 4 bases and J by 2 bases, 6 bases remained unmatched. These data belong to a study of cytomegalovirus exposure and HLA in healthy donors. Study conclusions and caveats: TCR beta sequences reportedly predicted most subjects' HLA-A and HLA-B alleles accurately. Presence/absence analysis assumed near-uniform sequencing depth across donors. Later analysis identified several of the most significant clusters that appeared linked to common viral pathogens.

PCR amplification relied on 60 Vbeta primers (plus 13 Jbeta primers). TCRdb's table, derived via immunoSEQ multiplex PCR, lists solely in-frame clones and lacks some. Of some 90,000 clones in the sample, less than 70% are singletons; the top ten hold approximately 2.7%. Sequencing was done on a sample of PBMCs. The chain is built from TRBV29-1 and TRBJ2-3, with TRBD2 identical over 7 bases. The sequence was obtained from a man aged 50-60 years in good health and CMV-seronegative. The CDR3, as DNA: TGCAGCGTTGGCAAAGCGGGGCCCACAGATACGCAGTATTTT. It specifies CSVGKAGPTDTQYF.